This T cell receptor (beta chain) was profiled in a study of post-analysis software for immune sequencing data. Study results and caveats: In patients, five or six TRBV segments were more frequent than in controls, with TRBV5-6, TRBV5-1 and TRBV20-1 among them.

TCR beta libraries were prepared from cDNA with unique molecular identifiers. Once about 0.95 to 10 million T cells were used, roughly 500,000 cDNA molecules resulted. One entry per CDR3 protein, called by TCRdb with MiXCR from the PCR reads. The top ten clones hold approximately 4.4% of a sample with 740,000 or so distinct CDR3 sequences, approximately 53% of them seen once. The ends lost 6 bases at V and 4 bases at J; junction bases unmatched: 10. CDR1 and CDR2 from the germline V gene are MNHNY and SVGAGI (reference sequence). The CDR3 is 15 amino acids. Of note for this clonotype: Its specificity is not known.

This receptor was obtained from a girl aged 10-17 years with multiple sclerosis. The chain couples TRBV6-6 to TRBJ2-7; 9 bases fit TRBD1. Sequenced input: blood. The CDR3 bases are TGTGCCAGCAGCCCGACCGGGACAGGGATTTACGAGCAGTACTTC. Translation gives CASSPTGTGIYEQYF.